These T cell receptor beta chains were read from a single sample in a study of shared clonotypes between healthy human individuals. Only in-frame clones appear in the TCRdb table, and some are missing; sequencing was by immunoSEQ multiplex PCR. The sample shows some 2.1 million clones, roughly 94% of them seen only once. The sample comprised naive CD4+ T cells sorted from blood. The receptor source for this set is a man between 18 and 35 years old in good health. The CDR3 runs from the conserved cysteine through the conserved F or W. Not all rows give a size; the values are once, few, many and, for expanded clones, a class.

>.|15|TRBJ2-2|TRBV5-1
CASSLNRDWTGELFF
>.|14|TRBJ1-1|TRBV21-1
CASSRSRGTEEAFF
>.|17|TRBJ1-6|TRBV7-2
CASSREGTGPYNSPLHF
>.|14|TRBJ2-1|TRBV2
CASISLAGHNEQFF
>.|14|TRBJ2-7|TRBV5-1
CASSLAGGHDEQYF
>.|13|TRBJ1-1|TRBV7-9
CASSLPRGTEAFF
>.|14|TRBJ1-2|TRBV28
CASSQIQDNYGYTF
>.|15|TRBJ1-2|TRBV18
CASSPPGQGAYGYTF
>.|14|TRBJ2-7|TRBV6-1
CASGGGLSSYEQYF
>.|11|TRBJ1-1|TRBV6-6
CASSPEGRAFF
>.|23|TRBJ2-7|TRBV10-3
CAISQPRLNTGTSGDRTSYEQYF
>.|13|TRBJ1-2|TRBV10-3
CAINPGTGYGYTF
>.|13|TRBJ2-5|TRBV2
CASTHRGQETQYF
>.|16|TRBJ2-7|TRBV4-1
CASSQDFGTSTYEQYF
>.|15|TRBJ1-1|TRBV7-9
CAGKGQGSIRAEAFF
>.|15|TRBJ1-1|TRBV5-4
CASSHRRDGGFEAFF
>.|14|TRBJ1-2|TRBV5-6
CASSQQTGGYGYTF
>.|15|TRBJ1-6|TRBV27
CASGDPPSRNSPLHF
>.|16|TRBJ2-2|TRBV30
CAWKAPDGANTGELFF
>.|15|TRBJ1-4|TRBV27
CASSLRTKADEKLFF
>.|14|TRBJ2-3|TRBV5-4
CASSFRDPSDTQYF
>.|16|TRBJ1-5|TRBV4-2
CASSQQAITGGQPQHF
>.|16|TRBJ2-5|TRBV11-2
CASSAPVLAAQETQYF
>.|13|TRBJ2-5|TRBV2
CASNRDWQETQYF
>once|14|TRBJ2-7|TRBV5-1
CASSLAGAIYEQYF
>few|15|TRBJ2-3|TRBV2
CASSEDRGLVDTQYF
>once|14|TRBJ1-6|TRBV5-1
CASSSQGFNSPLHF
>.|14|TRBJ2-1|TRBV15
CATSRDGDHNEQFF
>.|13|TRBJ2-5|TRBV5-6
CASSLANPETQYF
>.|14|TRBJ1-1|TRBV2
CASSELRMNTEAFF
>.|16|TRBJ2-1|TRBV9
CASSVDSGTTYNEQFF
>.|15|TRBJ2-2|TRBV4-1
CASSQVGGYTGELFF
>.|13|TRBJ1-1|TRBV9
CASSVAIYTEAFF
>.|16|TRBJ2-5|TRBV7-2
CASSVRAGGIQETQYF
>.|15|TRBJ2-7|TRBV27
CASSLAGGRSYEQYF
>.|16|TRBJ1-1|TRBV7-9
CASSSPLEEENTEAFF
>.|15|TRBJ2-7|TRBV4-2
CASSQDPAGGGEQYF
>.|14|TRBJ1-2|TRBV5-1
CASSRESVNYGYTF
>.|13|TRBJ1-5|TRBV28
CASVEGYNQPQHF
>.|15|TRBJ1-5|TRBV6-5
CASSYSGDRGSPQHF
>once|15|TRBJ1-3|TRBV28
CASTAGQAIGNTIYF
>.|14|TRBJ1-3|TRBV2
CASSYTGAGNTIYF
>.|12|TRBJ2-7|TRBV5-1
CASSLDRYEQYF
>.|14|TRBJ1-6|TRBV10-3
CATGRAGLDSPLHF
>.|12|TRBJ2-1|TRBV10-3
CAISDSGDEQFF
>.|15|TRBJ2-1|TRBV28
CASSSPRTGSNEQFF
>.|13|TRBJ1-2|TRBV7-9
CATRRDRDYGYTF